These 10 T cell receptor beta chains share one sample of origin, sequenced in a study of OX40 agonist ivuxolimab in advanced cancers. Only in-frame clones appear in the TCRdb table, and some are missing; sequencing was by immunoSEQ multiplex PCR. The sample includes under 40,000 clones, roughly nine tenths of them seen just once. The sequencing here drew on CD4+ or CD8+ T cells sorted from blood, taken in a trial of the OX40 agonist ivuxolimab. The receptor source for this set is an adult with an advanced solid tumor such as melanoma, head and neck, liver or kidney cancer.

There are a few counts of this clone. The chain employs TRBV19 and TRBJ2-2; a weak D match, TRBD2 (6 bases). V gave up 5 bases and J gave up 0 bases, with 19 bases separating them. This CDR3 has 18 residues. Germline V gene sequence: CDR1 LNHDA, CDR2 SQIVND (reference sequence). The CDR3 DNA reads as TGTGCCAGTAGTCCCCGGGAGCGGGCAGGAGCGAACACCGGGGAGCTGTTTTTT. It yields the protein CASSPRERAGANTGELFF.

The V and J genes are TRBV27 and TRBJ2-7, with TRBD1 matching over 12 bases. CDR3 size: 13 residues. Germline-derived CDR1 and CDR2 are MNHEY and SMNVEV (reference sequence). The V and J ends lost 4 bases and 7 bases, in that order; junction bases with no gene match: 2. The CDR3 nucleotides are TGTGCCAGCAGTTGGGACAGGGGGCGAGAGCAGTACTTC. Amino acids: CASSWDRGREQYF.

CDR3 loop: CSVLRDRVIIETQYF. The CDR3 nucleotides read TGCAGCGTCCTCCGGGACAGGGTGATCATTGAGACCCAGTACTTC. The rearrangement joins TRBV29-1 to TRBJ2-5, with 9 nucleotides matching TRBD1. This CDR3 is 15 amino acids long. The J segment lost 5 bases and the V segment lost 6 bases, leaving 13 bases of the junction unmatched. The V gene's germline CDR1 is SQVTM and CDR2 ANQGSEA.

V gene TRBV7-9 combines with J gene TRBJ1-5; the D is unclear. The V gene lost 1 base and the J gene lost 3 bases, with 4 bases spanning the gap. This CDR3 region has 13 residues. Germline V gives CDR1 SEHNR, CDR2 FQNEAQ (reference sequence). CDR3 in amino acids: CASSLGYNQPQHF. CDR3 sequence (DNA): TGTGCCAGCAGCTTAGGATACAATCAGCCCCAGCATTTT.

This chain links TRBV30 with TRBJ1-2, with a possible D match to TRBD1 (6 bases). In germline, CDR1 is GTSNPN, CDR2 SVGIG (reference sequence). This CDR3 comprises 12 residues. The CDR3 DNA is TGTGCAGAGGGGGTTAAGGACTATGGCTACACCTTC. Its translation is CAEGVKDYGYTF.

V and J are TRBV10-3 and TRBJ1-4, with D perhaps TRBD1 (6 bases). Germline V gives CDR1 ENHRY, CDR2 SYGVKD. The V gene lost 6 bases and the J gene lost 4 bases, with 15 bases spanning the gap. The CDR3 contains 15 residues. The CDR3 here is CAIRGGGLGNEKLFF. Here the CDR3 DNA reads TGTGCCATCAGAGGGGGGGGGCTCGGTAATGAAAAACTGTTTTTT.

The chain is built from TRBV10-3 and TRBJ2-3, with 10 positions matching TRBD2. This CDR3 region has 15 residues. CDR1 ENHRY and CDR2 SYGVKD come from the germline V gene. Unmatched junction bases numbered 6, after V lost 8 bases and J lost 1 base. The CDR3 spells CAIGQTSGGTDTQYF. CDR3 sequence (DNA): TGTGCCATCGGCCAAACTAGCGGGGGCACAGATACGCAGTATTTT.

The chain joins TRBV7-9 to TRBJ1-3, with unresolved D. The germline V gene has CDR1 SEHNR and CDR2 FQNEAQ (reference sequence). V was cut by 11 bases and J by 0 bases, with 11 bases left in between. The CDR3 has 13 residues. The CDR3 DNA sequence: TGTGCCGGGGAGGAGAGCTCTGGAAACACCATATATTTT. This translates into CAGEESSGNTIYF.

This clone was detected only a few times. V and J are TRBV19 and TRBJ1-2; D remains ambiguous. Trimming stripped 1 base from V and 0 bases from J, with 6 bases between. CDR3 length: 14 residues. Germline loops: CDR1 LNHDA, CDR2 SQIVND (reference sequence). DNA for the CDR3: TGTGCCAGTAGTATAGGATCCGCTAACTATGGCTACACCTTC. Translating gives CASSIGSANYGYTF.

V usage is TRBV12-5 and J usage is TRBJ2-5, with TRBD2 matching 10 bases. The CDR3 consists of 16 residues. The V and J ends lost 0 bases and 4 bases, in that order; junction bases with no gene match: 5. Looked up from germline, CDR1 is LGHNT and CDR2 is FRNRAP. In DNA form, the CDR3 reads TGTGCTAGTGGTTTGGTGAGCGGGGGGGCCGGAGAGACCCAGTACTTC. Protein: CASGLVSGGAGETQYF. Based on the CDR3 plus reference TRBV12-5 and TRBJ2-5, the full variable domain is DARVTQTPRHKVTEMGQEVTMRCQPILGHNTVFWYRQTMMQGLELLAYFRNRAPLDDSGMPKDRFSAEMPDATLATLKIQPSEPRDSAVYFCASGLVSGGAGETQYFGPGTRLLVL.